These 21 T cell receptor beta chains originate from one sample sequenced in a study of blood T cell repertoires in COVID-19. Measured with immunoSEQ multiplex PCR; TCRdb has only the in-frame clones, and not every one. The data show under 500,000 clones, around 89% seen once. Sequenced input: peripheral blood. The receptors derive from a woman aged 25 to 39 with acute or convalescent COVID-19.

The CDR3 here is CASSSDRGITEAFF. The CDR3 DNA reads TGTGCCAGCAGCTCCGACAGGGGGATTACTGAAGCTTTCTTT. The J gene is TRBJ1-1, the V gene TRBV5-4; 9 positions match TRBD1. The CDR3 consists of 14 residues. V lost 3 bases, J lost 5 bases, and 5 bases stayed unmatched. The germline V gene has CDR1 SGHNT and CDR2 YYREEE (reference sequence).

The chain has TRBV7-3 and TRBJ2-1, with D tentatively TRBD1 (6 bases). This CDR3 comprises 15 residues. V was pared by 1 base and J by 8 bases, with 15 bases between. CDR1 SGHTA and CDR2 FQGTGA come from the germline V gene. CDR3 amino acids: CASSLSPQGWDEQFF. In DNA, the CDR3 is TGTGCCAGCAGCTTAAGCCCCCAGGGGTGGGATGAGCAGTTCTTC.

This sequence joins TRBV6-5 and TRBJ1-1, with D perhaps matching TRBD1 (5 bases). V was clipped by 7 bases and J by 4 bases, with 13 bases between them. Looked up from germline, CDR1 is MNHEY and CDR2 is SVGAGI. The CDR3 is 13 amino acids. CDR3 in amino acids: CASKTGDFTEAFF. DNA of the CDR3: TGTGCCAGCAAAACTGGGGACTTCACTGAAGCTTTCTTT.

The V and J genes are TRBV18 and TRBJ1-1; 7 bases align to TRBD1. J gave up 8 bases and V 4 bases, and 4 bases lay outside the gene matches. This CDR3 is 12 amino acids long. Looked up from germline, CDR1 is KGHSH and CDR2 is LQKENI. CDR3 region: CASSHRDREAFF. The CDR3 region has the DNA TGTGCCAGCTCACACCGGGACAGAGAAGCTTTCTTT.

The genes are TRBV5-4 and TRBJ2-3; the match to TRBD1 covers 10 bases. CDR3 length: 15 amino acids. Trimming at V came to 6 bases and at J to 1 base, leaving 5 bases not matched to a gene. Germline V gene lookup returns CDR1 SGHNT and CDR2 YYREEE (reference sequence). CDR3: CASKSGTGGTDTQYF. In nucleotides, the CDR3 is TGTGCCAGCAAATCCGGGACAGGGGGCACAGATACGCAGTATTTT. The whole variable domain, remainder taken from reference TRBV5-4 and TRBJ2-3, is ETGVTQSPTHLIKTRGQQVTLRCSSQSGHNTVSWYQQALGQGPQFIFQYYREEENGRGNFPPRFSGLQFPNYSSELNVNALELDDSALYLCASKSGTGGTDTQYFGPGTRLTVL.

This chain links TRBV19 with TRBJ1-4; the D is unclear. Germline V lookup: CDR1 LNHDA, CDR2 SQIVND (reference sequence). The CDR3 totals 14 residues. Trimming removed 5 bases at V and 8 bases at J, with 15 bases between. This chain's CDR3 is CASSAFAGGEKLFF. The CDR3 DNA sequence: TGTGCCAGTAGTGCCTTTGCGGGAGGGGAAAAACTGTTTTTT.

As regards this clone: Other DNA sequences of this sample code for an identical CDR3. The J gene is TRBJ2-1, the V gene TRBV5-4, with no clear D. Trimming pared 3 bases from V and 4 bases from J, leaving 2 bases between. Germline assignment: CDR1 SGHNT and CDR2 YYREEE (reference sequence). The CDR3 spans 11 residues. The CDR3 DNA follows: TGTGCCAGCAGCTCGTACAATGAGCAGTTCTTC. This gives the protein CASSSYNEQFF.

V is TRBV2 and J is TRBJ2-7, with D perhaps TRBD1 (5 bases). V dropped 3 bases and J dropped 3 bases, with 12 bases sitting between them. CDR1 is SNHLY and CDR2 is FYNNEI in the germline V gene. The CDR3 is 14 amino acids. The CDR3 nucleotides are TGTGCCAGCAGTGACCAGGGCCGATTCTACGAGCAGTACTTC. The encoded protein is CASSDQGRFYEQYF.

The chain uses TRBV6-5 and TRBJ2-7; D possibly corresponds to TRBD1 (6 bases). The CDR3 is 14 amino acids. With 10 bases removed from V and 0 bases from J, the gap between germline ends came to 16 bases. CDR1 is MNHEY and CDR2 is SVGAGI in the germline V gene. CDR3 DNA: TGTGCCACCACGATGGACAGTAGCTCCTACGAGCAGTACTTC. Its protein is CATTMDSSSYEQYF.

The V gene is TRBV11-2, the J gene TRBJ2-3; 8 nucleotides align to TRBD1. Trimming removed 1 base from V and 2 bases from J; junction bases left unmatched: 2. Germline V CDR1 and CDR2: SGHAT, FQNNGV. There are 15 residues in the CDR3. CDR3: CASSLGDRITDTQYF. The CDR3 DNA follows: TGTGCCAGCAGCTTAGGGGACAGGATCACAGATACGCAGTATTTT.

This chain joins TRBV3-1 (or the pseudogene TRBV3-2) and TRBJ2-1, with D perhaps matching TRBD2 (6 bases). The CDR3 contains 17 residues. Germline CDR1 is LGHDT and CDR2 is YNNKEL (reference sequence). Trimming removed 4 bases from V and 0 bases from J, with 16 bases in between. CDR3 region: CASSLTRGSSSYNEQFF. In DNA form, the CDR3 reads TGTGCCAGCAGCCTAACTCGGGGGTCAAGCTCCTACAATGAGCAGTTCTTC.

This chain connects TRBV29-1 to TRBJ2-1; D not resolved. CDR3 length equals 11 residues. Germline V gives CDR1 SQVTM, CDR2 ANQGSEA. Trimming took off 6 bases at V and 5 bases at J, with 8 bases between the two ends. The CDR3 here is CSVKQDNEQFF. The CDR3 DNA reads TGCAGCGTCAAGCAGGACAATGAGCAGTTCTTC.

The rearrangement joins TRBV7-8 to TRBJ2-2; 13 bases match TRBD2. CDR3 length: 16 amino acids. Germline assignment: CDR1 SGHVS and CDR2 FQNEAQ. Trimming took 5 bases from V and 7 from J; bases not matched to a gene: 7. The DNA of the CDR3 is TGTGCCAGCAGCCCCACTAGCGGGGGGGCCGTCGGGGAGCTGTTTTTT. This gives the protein CASSPTSGGAVGELFF.

The genes are TRBV6-1 and TRBJ1-3, with TRBD1 identical over 7 bases. V shed 1 base and J 4 bases; nucleotides not matched to a gene: 4. CDR3 size: 15 residues. The germline V gene encodes CDR1 MNHNS and CDR2 SASEGT. CDR3 bases: TGTGCCAGCAGTGAAGGACAGGGTATGGGAAACACCATATATTTT. It translates to CASSEGQGMGNTIYF.

The genes are TRBV19 and TRBJ2-2; D perhaps matches TRBD1 (6 bases). Between the trimmed V and J ends, which lost 1 base and 3 bases, there was a span of 12 bases. The germline gives CDR1 LNHDA, CDR2 SQIVND (reference sequence). The CDR3 is made up of 16 amino acids. The CDR3, as DNA: TGTGCCAGTAGTATAGGGGTACAGGGTTACACCGGGGAGCTGTTTTTT. Encoded protein: CASSIGVQGYTGELFF. The full variable domain, rest sourced from reference TRBV19 and TRBJ2-2, is DGGITQSPKYLFRKEGQNVTLSCEQNLNHDAMYWYRQDPGQGLRLIYYSQIVNDFQKGDIAEGYSVSREKKESFPLTVTSAQKNPTAFYLCASSIGVQGYTGELFFGEGSRLTVL.

The gene calls are TRBV12-3 or TRBV12-4 and TRBJ1-1; a weak D match, TRBD1 (6 bases). The length of the CDR3 is 13 residues. V was trimmed by 7 bases and J by 4 bases, leaving 13 bases between them. CDR3 amino acids: CASNAGDGTEAFF. CDR3 nucleotide sequence: TGTGCCAGCAATGCAGGGGACGGCACTGAAGCTTTCTTT.

V is TRBV4-1 and J is TRBJ1-1; 7 bases agree with TRBD1. Germline values: CDR1 MGHRA, CDR2 YSYEKL. There are 16 residues in the CDR3. V lost 1 base to trimming and J lost 0 bases; unmatched junction nucleotides: 5. The CDR3 nucleotides read TGCGCCAGCAGCCAAGGAACCGGGACAGTGAACACTGAAGCTTTCTTT. Amino acid sequence: CASSQGTGTVNTEAFF.

The chain couples TRBV15 to TRBJ2-3; D is perhaps TRBD1 (6 bases). Germline-derived CDR1 and CDR2 are LNHNV and YYDKDF (reference sequence). The CDR3 totals 17 residues. V lost 0 bases to trimming and J lost 1 base, with 14 bases between them. CDR3 bases: TGTGCCACCAGCAGAGAGGCGACAGGTCCCCGCACAGATACGCAGTATTTT. Its protein product is CATSREATGPRTDTQYF. Variable domain in full (rest from reference TRBV15 and TRBJ2-3): DAMVIQNPRYQVTQFGKPVTLSCSQTLNHNVMYWYQQKSSQAPKLLFHYYDKDFNNEADTPDNFQSRRPNTSFCFLDIRSPGLGDTAMYLCATSREATGPRTDTQYFGPGTRLTVL.

V and J are TRBV28 and TRBJ1-4; D gene unclear. The CDR3 has 14 amino acids. Germline CDR1 is MDHEN and CDR2 is SYDVKM. V shed 3 bases and J shed 1 base, with 6 bases lying between them. The CDR3 loop is CASSLSETNEKLFF. CDR3 coding DNA: TGTGCCAGCAGTTTGTCAGAAACTAATGAAAAACTGTTTTTT.

The chain links TRBV11-1 to TRBJ1-1, with D tentatively TRBD1 (6 bases). This CDR3 has 15 residues. The V end was cut by 5 bases, the J end by 1 base, with 14 bases between. Germline values: CDR1 SGHAT, CDR2 FQDESV (reference sequence). The CDR3 nucleotides read TGTGCCAGCAGCATTACAGGGAACTGGAACACTGAAGCTTTCTTT. It encodes CASSITGNWNTEAFF.

The CDR3 protein is CASSLWGGQETQYF. CDR3 sequence (DNA): TGTGCCAGCTCCCTTTGGGGGGGCCAAGAGACCCAGTACTTC. The rearrangement uses TRBV7-6 and TRBJ2-5, with 7 bases fitting TRBD2. The CDR3 has 14 amino acids. Germline assignment: CDR1 SGHVS and CDR2 FNYEAQ. J was trimmed by 1 base and V by 8 bases; bases with no gene match: 7. Filled out from reference TRBV7-6 and TRBJ2-5, the complete variable domain reads GAGVSQSPRYKVTKRGQDVALRCDPISGHVSLYWYRQALGQGPEFLTYFNYEAQQDKSGLPNDRFSAERPEGSISTLTIQRTEQRDSAMYRCASSLWGGQETQYFGPGTRLLVL.